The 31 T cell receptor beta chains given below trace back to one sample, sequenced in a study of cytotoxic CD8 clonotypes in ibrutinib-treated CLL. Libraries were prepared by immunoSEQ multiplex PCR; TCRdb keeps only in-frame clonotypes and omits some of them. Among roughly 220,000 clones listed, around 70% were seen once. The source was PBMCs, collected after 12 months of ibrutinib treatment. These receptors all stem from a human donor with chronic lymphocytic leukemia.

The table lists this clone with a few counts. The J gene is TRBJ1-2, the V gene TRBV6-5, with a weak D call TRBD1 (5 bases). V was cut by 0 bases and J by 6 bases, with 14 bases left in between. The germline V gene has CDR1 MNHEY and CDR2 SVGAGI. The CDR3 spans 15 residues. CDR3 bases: TGTGCCAGCAGTTACTCGCTGGGGGGAGTAGATGGCTACACCTTC. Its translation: CASSYSLGGVDGYTF.

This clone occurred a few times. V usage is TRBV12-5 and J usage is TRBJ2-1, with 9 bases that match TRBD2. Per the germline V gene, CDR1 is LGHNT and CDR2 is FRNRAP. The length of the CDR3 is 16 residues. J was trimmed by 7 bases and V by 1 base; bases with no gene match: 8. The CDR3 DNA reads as TGTGCTAGTGGTTTGGGTACTAGCGGGTTAGGAAATGAGCAGTTCTTC. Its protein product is CASGLGTSGLGNEQFF.

The CDR3 loop reads CASSLLGSAGGGEKLFF. CDR3 coding DNA: TGTGCCAGCAGCTTACTCGGTTCCGCCGGAGGCGGTGAAAAACTGTTTTTT. The rearrangement links TRBV7-3 to TRBJ1-4; D uncertain. This CDR3 is 17 amino acids long. V was clipped by 2 bases and J by 7 bases, with 20 bases between them. Per germline, CDR1 SGHTA and CDR2 FQGTGA.

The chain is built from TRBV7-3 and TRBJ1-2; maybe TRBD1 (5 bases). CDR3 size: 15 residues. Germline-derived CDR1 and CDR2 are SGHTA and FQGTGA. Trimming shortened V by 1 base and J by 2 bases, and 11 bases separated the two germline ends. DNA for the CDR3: TGTGCCAGCAGCTTAATGGCAGGGATAAACTATGGCTACACCTTC. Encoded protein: CASSLMAGINYGYTF.

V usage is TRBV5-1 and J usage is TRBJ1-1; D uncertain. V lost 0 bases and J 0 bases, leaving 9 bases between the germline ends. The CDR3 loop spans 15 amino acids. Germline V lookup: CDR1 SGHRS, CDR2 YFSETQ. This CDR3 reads CASSLAKIVNTEAFF. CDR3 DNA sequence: TGCGCCAGCAGCTTGGCGAAGATTGTGAACACTGAAGCTTTCTTT.

CDR3 DNA sequence: TGCGCCAGCAGCTCACGGGGACAGGGGCCGAACACCGGGGAGCTGTTTTTT. Translation: CASSSRGQGPNTGELFF. The J gene is TRBJ2-2, the V gene TRBV4-1; 10 bases are a match to TRBD1. In germline, CDR1 is MGHRA, CDR2 YSYEKL. The CDR3 totals 17 residues. The V gene end was trimmed by 5 bases and the J gene end by 0 bases; junction bases not matched to a gene: 6.

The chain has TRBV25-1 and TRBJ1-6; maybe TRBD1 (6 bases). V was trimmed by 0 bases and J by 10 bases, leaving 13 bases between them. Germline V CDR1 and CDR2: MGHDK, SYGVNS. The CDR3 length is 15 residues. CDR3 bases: TGTGCCAGCAGTGAATATAGGTCAGGGGACTCACCCCTCCACTTT. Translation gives CASSEYRSGDSPLHF.

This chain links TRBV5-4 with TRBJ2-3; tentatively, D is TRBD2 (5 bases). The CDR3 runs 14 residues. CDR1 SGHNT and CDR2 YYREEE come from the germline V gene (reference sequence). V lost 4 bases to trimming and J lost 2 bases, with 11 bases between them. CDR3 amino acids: CASSPDWNTDTQYF. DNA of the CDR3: TGTGCCAGCAGCCCGGACTGGAACACAGATACGCAGTATTTT.

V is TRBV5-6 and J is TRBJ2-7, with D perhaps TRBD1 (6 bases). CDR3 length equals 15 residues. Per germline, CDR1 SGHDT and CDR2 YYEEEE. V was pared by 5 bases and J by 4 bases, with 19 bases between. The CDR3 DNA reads TGTGCCAGCAGAACTGACAGGTCCATGGGATACGAGCAGTACTTC. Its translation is CASRTDRSMGYEQYF.

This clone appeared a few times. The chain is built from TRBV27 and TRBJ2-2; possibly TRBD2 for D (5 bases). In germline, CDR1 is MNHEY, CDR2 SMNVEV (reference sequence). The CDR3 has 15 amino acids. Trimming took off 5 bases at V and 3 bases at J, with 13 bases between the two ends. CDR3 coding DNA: TGTGCCAGCAGTCCCCGGGGTCTGGACACCGGGGAGCTGTTTTTT. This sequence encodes CASSPRGLDTGELFF.

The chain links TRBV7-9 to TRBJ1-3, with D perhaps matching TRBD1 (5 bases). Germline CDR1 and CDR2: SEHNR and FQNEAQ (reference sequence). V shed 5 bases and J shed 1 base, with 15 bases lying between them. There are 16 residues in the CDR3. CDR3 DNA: TGTGCCAGCAGCCCCCTGGGGGATGGGTCTGGAAACACCATATATTTT. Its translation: CASSPLGDGSGNTIYF.

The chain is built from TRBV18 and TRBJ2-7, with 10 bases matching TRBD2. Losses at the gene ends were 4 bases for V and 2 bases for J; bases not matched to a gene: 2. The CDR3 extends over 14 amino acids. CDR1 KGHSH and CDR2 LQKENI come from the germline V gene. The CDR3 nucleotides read TGTGCCAGCTCACTCACTAGCGGGACCTACGAGCAGTACTTC. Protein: CASSLTSGTYEQYF.

The CDR3 DNA reads TGCGCCAGCAGCCCGGGGACTTTCCAAGAGACCCAGTACTTC. It yields the protein CASSPGTFQETQYF. The chain employs TRBV5-1 and TRBJ2-5; a possible D gene is TRBD2 (6 bases). Trimming left V 4 bases short and J 1 base short, with 11 bases between. The CDR3 runs 14 residues. CDR1 is SGHRS, CDR2 YFSETQ, per germline.

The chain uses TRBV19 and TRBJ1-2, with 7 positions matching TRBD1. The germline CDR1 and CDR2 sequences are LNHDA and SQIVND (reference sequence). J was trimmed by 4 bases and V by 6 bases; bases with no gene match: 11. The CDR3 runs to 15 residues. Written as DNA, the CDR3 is TGTGCCAGTAGCCCTAGGAGGGACAGAGGCTATGGCTACACCTTC. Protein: CASSPRRDRGYGYTF.

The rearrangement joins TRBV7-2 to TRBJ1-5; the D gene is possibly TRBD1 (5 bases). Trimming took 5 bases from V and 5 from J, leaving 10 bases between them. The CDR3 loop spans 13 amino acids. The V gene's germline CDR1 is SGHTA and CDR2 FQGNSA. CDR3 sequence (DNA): TGTGCCAGCAGCCCGTGGGGGGATCAGCCCCAGCATTTT. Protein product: CASSPWGDQPQHF.

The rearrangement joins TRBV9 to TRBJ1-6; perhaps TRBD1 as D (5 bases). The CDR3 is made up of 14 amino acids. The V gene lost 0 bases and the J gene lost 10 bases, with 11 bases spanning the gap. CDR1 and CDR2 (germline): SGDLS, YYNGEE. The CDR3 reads CASSVAGGPSPLHF. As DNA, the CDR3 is TGTGCCAGCAGCGTAGCGGGGGGTCCATCACCCCTCCACTTT.

The CDR3 reads CASSPGQDPEQYF. In nucleotides, the CDR3 is TGTGCCAGCAGCCCAGGACAGGACCCCGAGCAGTACTTC. The V and J genes are TRBV6-5 and TRBJ2-7; 7 nucleotides align to TRBD1. Per the germline V gene, CDR1 is MNHEY and CDR2 is SVGAGI. The CDR3 is made up of 13 amino acids. V lost 6 bases to trimming and J lost 6 bases; unmatched junction nucleotides: 8.

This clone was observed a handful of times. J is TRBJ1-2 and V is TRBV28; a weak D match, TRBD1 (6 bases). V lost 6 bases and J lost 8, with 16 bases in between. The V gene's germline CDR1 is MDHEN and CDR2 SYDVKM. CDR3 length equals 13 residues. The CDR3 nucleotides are TGTGCCAGCAGGCCGGGACATCCGGAGGGCTACACCTTC. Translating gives CASRPGHPEGYTF.

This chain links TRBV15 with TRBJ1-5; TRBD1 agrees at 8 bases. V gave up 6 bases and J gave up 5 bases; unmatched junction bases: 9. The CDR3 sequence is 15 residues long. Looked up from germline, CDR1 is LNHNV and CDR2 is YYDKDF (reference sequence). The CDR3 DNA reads TGTGCCACCAGGGGGACAGGCAGGGTCGATCAGCCCCAGCATTTT. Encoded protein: CATRGTGRVDQPQHF.

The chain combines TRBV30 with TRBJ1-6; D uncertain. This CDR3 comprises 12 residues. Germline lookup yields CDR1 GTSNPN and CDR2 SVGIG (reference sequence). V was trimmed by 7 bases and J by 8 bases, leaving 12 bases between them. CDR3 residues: CASAGRYSPLHF. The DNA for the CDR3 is TGTGCCTCGGCGGGGAGATATTCACCCCTCCACTTT.

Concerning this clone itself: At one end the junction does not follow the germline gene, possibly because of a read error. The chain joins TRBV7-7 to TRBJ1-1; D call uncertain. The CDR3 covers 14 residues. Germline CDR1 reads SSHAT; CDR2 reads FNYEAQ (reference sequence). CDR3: CASSPTGRLTEAFF. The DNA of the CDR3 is TGTGCTAGCAGTCCGACCGGGCGGCTTACTGAAGCTTTCTTT.

The CDR3 sequence is CASSQEGSGYNSPLHF. As DNA, the CDR3 is TGCGCCAGCAGCCAAGAAGGGTCTGGGTATAATTCACCCCTCCACTTT. The J gene is TRBJ1-6, the V gene TRBV4-1; D is ambiguous. Germline-derived CDR1 and CDR2 are MGHRA and YSYEKL. The CDR3 has 16 residues. Trimming removed 0 bases from V and 4 bases from J, with 10 bases in between.

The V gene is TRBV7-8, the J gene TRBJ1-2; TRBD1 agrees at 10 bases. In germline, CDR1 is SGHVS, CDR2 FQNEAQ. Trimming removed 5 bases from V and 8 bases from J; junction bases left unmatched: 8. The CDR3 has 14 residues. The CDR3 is CASSPRDRGEGYTF. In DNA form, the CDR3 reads TGTGCCAGCAGCCCCCGGGACAGGGGTGAAGGCTACACCTTC.

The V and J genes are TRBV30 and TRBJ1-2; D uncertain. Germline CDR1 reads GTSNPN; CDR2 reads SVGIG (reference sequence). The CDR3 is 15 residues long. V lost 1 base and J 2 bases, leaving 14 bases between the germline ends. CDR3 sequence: CAWSADRSLNYGYTF. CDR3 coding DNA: TGTGCCTGGAGTGCCGATCGTAGTCTCAACTATGGCTACACCTTC.

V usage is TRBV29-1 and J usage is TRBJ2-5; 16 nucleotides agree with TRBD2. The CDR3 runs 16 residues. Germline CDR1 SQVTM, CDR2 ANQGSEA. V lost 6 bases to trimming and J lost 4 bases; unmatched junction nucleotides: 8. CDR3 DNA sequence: TGCAGCGTGAAGGGACTAGCGGGGGGGCCGGGAGAGACCCAGTACTTC. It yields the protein CSVKGLAGGPGETQYF.

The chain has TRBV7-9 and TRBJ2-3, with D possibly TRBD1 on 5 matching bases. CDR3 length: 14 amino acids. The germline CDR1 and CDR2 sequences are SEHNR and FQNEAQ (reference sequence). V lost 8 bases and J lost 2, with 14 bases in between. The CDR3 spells CASRRRGNTDTQYF. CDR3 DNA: TGTGCCAGCCGGAGAAGGGGCAACACAGATACGCAGTATTTT.

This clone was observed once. The CDR3 spells CASSSSWGRTEAFF. The DNA for the CDR3 is TGTGCCAGCAGCTCGTCGTGGGGTAGGACTGAAGCTTTCTTT. The gene calls are TRBV7-2 and TRBJ1-1; no reliable D call. The CDR3 has 14 residues. Per germline, CDR1 SGHTA and CDR2 FQGNSA. V was pared by 4 bases and J by 5 bases, with 14 bases between.

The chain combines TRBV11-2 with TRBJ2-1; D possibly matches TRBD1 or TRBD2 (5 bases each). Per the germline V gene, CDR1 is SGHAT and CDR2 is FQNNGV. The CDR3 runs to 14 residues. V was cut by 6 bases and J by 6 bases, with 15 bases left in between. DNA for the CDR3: TGTGCCAGCAGATCCACCGGGACGGCCAATGAGCAGTTCTTC. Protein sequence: CASRSTGTANEQFF.

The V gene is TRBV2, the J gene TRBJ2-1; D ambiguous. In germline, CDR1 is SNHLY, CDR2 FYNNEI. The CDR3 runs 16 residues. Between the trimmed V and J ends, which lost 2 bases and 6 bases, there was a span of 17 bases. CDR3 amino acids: CASSERQDTRSNEQFF. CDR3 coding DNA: TGTGCCAGCAGTGAACGGCAGGATACCCGGAGCAATGAGCAGTTCTTC.

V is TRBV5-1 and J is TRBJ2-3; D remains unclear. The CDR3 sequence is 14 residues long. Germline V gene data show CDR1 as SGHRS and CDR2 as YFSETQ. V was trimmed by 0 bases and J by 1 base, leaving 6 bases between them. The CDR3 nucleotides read TGCGCCAGCAGCTTGGAAAGGGGCACAGATACGCAGTATTTT. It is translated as CASSLERGTDTQYF.

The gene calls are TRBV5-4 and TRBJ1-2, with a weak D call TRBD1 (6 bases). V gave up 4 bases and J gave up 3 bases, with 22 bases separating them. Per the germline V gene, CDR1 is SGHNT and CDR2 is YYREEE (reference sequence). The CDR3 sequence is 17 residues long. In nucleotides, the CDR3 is TGTGCCAGCAGCGAGAACCCGGGGAGGGGGTTTTACTATGGCTACACCTTC. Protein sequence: CASSENPGRGFYYGYTF.